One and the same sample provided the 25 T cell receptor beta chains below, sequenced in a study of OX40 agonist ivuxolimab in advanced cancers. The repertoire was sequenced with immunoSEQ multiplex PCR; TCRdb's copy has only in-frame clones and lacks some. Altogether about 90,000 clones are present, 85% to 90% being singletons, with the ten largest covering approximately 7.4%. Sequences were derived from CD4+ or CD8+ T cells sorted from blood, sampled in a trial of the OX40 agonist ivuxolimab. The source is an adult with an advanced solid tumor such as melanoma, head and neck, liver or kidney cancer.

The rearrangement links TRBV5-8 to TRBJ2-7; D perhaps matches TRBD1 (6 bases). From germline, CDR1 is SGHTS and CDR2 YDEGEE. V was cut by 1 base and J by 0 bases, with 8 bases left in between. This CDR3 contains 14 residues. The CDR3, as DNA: TGTGCCAGCAGCTTGCAGGGGAGCTCCTACGAGCAGTACTTC. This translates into CASSLQGSSYEQYF.

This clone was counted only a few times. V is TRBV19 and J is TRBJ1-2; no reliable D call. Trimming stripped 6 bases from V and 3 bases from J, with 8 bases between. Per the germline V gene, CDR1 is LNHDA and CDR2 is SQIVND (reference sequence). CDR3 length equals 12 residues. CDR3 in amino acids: CASSQTDYGYTF. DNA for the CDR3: TGTGCCAGTAGCCAGACCGACTATGGCTACACCTTC.

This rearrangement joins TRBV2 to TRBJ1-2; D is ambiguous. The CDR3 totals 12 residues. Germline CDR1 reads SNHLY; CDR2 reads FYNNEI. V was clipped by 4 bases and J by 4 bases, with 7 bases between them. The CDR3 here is CASSAYTYGYTF. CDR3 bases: TGTGCCAGCAGTGCTTACACCTATGGCTACACCTTC.

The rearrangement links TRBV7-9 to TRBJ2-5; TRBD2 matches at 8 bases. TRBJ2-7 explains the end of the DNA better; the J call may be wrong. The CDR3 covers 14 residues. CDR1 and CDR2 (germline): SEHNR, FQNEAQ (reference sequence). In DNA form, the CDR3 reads TGTGCCAGCAGCATGCTAGCGGGCCACTACGAGCAGTACTTC. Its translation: CASSMLAGHYEQYF.

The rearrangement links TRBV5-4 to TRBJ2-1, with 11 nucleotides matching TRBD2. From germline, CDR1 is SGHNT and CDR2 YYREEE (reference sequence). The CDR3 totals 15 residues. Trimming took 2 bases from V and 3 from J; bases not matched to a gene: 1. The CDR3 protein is CASSFGTSGYNEQFF. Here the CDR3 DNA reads TGTGCCAGCAGCTTCGGGACTAGCGGCTACAATGAGCAGTTCTTC. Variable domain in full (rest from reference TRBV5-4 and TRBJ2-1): ETGVTQSPTHLIKTRGQQVTLRCSSQSGHNTVSWYQQALGQGPQFIFQYYREEENGRGNFPPRFSGLQFPNYSSELNVNALELDDSALYLCASSFGTSGYNEQFFGPGTRLTVL.

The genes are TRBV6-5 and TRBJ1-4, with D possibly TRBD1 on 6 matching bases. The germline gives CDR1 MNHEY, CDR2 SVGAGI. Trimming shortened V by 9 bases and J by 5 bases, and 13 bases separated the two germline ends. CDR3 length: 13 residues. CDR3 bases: TGTGCCAGAAAGGGGGTCACAAATGAAAAACTGTTTTTT. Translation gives CARKGVTNEKLFF.

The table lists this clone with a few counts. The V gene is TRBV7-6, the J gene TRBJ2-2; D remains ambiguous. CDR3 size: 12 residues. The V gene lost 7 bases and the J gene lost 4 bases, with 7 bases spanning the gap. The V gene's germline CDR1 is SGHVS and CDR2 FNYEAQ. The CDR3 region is CASNGGTGELFF. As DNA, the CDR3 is TGTGCCAGCAACGGTGGCACCGGGGAGCTGTTTTTT. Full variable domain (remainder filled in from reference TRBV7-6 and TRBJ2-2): GAGVSQSPRYKVTKRGQDVALRCDPISGHVSLYWYRQALGQGPEFLTYFNYEAQQDKSGLPNDRFSAERPEGSISTLTIQRTEQRDSAMYRCASNGGTGELFFGEGSRLTVL.

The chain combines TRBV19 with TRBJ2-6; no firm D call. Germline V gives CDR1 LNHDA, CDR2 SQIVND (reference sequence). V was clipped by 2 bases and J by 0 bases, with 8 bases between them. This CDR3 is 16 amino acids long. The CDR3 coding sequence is TGTGCCAGTAGTATAATAGTCTCCTCTGGGGCCAACGTCCTGACTTTC. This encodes CASSIIVSSGANVLTF. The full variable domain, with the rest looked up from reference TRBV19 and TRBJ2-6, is DGGITQSPKYLFRKEGQNVTLSCEQNLNHDAMYWYRQDPGQGLRLIYYSQIVNDFQKGDIAEGYSVSREKKESFPLTVTSAQKNPTAFYLCASSIIVSSGANVLTFGAGSRLTVL.

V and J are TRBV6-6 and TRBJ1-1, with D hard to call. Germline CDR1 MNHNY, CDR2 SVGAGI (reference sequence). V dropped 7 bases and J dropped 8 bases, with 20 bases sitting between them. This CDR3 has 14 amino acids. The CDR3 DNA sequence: TGTGCCAGCACCACCGGACGGGATGCGGGCGAAGCTTTCTTT. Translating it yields CASTTGRDAGEAFF.

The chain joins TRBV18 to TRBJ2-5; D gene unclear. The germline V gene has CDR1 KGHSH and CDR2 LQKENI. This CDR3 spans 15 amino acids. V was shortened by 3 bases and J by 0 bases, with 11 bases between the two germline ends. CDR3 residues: CASSPLAEYQETQYF. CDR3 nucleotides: TGTGCCAGCTCACCCTTAGCAGAGTACCAAGAGACCCAGTACTTC.

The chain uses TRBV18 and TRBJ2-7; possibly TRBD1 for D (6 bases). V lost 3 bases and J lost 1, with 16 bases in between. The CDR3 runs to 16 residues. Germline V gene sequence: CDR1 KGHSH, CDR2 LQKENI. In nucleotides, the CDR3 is TGTGCCAGCTCACCCGACGACAGGCGAAGATCCTACGAGCAGTACTTC. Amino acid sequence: CASSPDDRRRSYEQYF.

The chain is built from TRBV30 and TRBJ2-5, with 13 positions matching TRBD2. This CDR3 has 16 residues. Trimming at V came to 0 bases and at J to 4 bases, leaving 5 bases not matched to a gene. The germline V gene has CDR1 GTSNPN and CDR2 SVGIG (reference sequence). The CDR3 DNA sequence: TGTGCCTGGAGTGTATCAAGACTAGCGGGAGGAGAGACCCAGTACTTC. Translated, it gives CAWSVSRLAGGETQYF.

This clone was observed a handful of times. The CDR3 region has the DNA TGTGCCAGCAACCCCCGACCGGTGACTGAAGCTTTCTTT. It specifies CASNPRPVTEAFF. The chain combines TRBV5-6 with TRBJ1-1; D remains unclear. The germline V and J ends were trimmed by 6 bases and 5 bases, with 14 bases remaining between them. The CDR3 sequence is 13 residues long. From germline, CDR1 is SGHDT and CDR2 YYEEEE.

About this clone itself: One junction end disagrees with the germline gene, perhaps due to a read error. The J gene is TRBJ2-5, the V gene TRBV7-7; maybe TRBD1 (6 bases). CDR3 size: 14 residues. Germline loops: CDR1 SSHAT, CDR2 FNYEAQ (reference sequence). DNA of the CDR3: TGTGCTAGCAGCCCCTACAGGGAAATGGAGACCCAGTACTTC. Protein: CASSPYREMETQYF.

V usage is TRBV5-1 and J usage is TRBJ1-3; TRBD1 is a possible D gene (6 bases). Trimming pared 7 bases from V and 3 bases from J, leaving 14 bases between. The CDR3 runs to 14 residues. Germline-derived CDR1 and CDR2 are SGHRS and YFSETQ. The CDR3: CASYPGTFGNTIYF. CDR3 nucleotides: TGCGCCAGCTACCCCGGGACATTTGGAAACACCATATATTTT.

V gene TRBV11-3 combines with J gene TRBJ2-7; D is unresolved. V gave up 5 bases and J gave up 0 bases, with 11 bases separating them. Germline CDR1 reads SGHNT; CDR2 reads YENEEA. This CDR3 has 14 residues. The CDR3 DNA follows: TGTGCCAGCAGCCTAGTGGGGATCTCCTACGAGCAGTACTTC. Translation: CASSLVGISYEQYF.

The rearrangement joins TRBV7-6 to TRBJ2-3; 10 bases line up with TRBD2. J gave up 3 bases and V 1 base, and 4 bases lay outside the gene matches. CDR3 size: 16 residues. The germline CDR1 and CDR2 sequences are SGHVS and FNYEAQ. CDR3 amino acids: CASSLGATSGTDTQYF. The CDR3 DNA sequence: TGTGCCAGCAGCTTAGGGGCGACTAGCGGGACAGATACGCAGTATTTT.

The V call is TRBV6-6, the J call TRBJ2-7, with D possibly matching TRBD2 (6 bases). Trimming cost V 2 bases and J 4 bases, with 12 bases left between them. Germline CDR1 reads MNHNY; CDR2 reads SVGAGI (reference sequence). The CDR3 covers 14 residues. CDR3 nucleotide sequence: TGTGCCAGCAGTTACACGGGACTTGGATACGAGCAGTACTTC. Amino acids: CASSYTGLGYEQYF.

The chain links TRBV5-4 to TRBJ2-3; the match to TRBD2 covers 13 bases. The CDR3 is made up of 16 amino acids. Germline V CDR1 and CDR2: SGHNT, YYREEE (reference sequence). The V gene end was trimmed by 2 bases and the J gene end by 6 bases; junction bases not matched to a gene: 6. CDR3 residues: CASSLALAGGPDTQYF. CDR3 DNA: TGTGCCAGCAGCTTAGCACTAGCGGGAGGGCCTGATACGCAGTATTTT.

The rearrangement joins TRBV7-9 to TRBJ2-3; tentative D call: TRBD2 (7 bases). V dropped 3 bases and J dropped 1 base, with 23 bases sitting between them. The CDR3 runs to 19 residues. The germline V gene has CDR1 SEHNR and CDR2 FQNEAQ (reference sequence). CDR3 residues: CASSFRRILQGGGTDTQYF. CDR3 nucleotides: TGTGCCAGCAGCTTTCGTCGGATACTACAGGGAGGGGGCACAGATACGCAGTATTTT.

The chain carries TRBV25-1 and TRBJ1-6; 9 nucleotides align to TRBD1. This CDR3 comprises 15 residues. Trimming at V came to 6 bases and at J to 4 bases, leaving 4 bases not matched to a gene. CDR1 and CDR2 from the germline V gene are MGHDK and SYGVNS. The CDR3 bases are TGTGCCAGCAGGACCGGGACAGGGTATAATTCACCCCTCCACTTT. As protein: CASRTGTGYNSPLHF.

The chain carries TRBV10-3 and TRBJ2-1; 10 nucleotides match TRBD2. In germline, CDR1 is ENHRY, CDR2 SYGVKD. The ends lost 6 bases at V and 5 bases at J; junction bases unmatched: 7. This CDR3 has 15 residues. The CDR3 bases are TGTGCCATCAGCGATAGCGGGAGGACCGACAATGAGCAGTTCTTC. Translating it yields CAISDSGRTDNEQFF.

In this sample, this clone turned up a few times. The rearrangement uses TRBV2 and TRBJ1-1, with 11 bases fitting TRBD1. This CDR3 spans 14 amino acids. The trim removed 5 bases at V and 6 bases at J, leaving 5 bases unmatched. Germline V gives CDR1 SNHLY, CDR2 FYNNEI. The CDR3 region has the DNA TGTGCCAGCAGTAACCGGGACAGGGGGGCTGAAGCTTTCTTT. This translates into CASSNRDRGAEAFF.

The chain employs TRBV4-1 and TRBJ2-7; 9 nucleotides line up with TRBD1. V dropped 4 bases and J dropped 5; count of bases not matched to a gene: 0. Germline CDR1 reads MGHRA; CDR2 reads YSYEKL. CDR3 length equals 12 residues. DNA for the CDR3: TGCGCCAGCAGCCGGACAGGGGACGAGCAGTACTTC. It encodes CASSRTGDEQYF.

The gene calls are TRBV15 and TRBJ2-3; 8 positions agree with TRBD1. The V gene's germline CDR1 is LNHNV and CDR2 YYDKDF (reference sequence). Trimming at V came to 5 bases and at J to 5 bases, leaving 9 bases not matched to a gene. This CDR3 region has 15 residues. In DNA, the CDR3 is TGTGCCACCAGCCGGGACAGGAGACCGGGAGATACGCAGTATTTT. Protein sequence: CATSRDRRPGDTQYF.